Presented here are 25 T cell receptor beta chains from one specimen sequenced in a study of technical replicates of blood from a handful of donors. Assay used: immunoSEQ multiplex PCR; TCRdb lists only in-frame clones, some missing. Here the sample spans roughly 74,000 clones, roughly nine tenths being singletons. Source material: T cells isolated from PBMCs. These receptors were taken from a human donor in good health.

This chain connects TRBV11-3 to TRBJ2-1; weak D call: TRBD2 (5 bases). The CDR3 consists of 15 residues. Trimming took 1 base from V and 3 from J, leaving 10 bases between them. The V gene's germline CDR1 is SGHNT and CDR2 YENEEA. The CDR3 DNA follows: TGTGCCAGCAGCTTAGTGAGGGATTACTACAATGAGCAGTTCTTC. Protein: CASSLVRDYYNEQFF.

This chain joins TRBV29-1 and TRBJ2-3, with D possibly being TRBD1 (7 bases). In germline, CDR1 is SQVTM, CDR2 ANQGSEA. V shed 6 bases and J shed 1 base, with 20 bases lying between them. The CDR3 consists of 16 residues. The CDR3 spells CSVARGAGPGTDTQYF. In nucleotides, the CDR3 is TGCAGCGTGGCCAGGGGGGCGGGACCAGGCACAGATACGCAGTATTTT.

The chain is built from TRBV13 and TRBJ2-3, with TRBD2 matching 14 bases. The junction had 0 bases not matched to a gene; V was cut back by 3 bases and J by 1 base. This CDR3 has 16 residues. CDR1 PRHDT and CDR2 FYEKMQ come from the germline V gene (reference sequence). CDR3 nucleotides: TGTGCCAGCAGCTTGGGACTAGCGGGGGGCACAGATACGCAGTATTTT. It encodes CASSLGLAGGTDTQYF.

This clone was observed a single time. CDR3 nucleotides: TGTGCCAGCAGCTCAGGGGCCCGACAGGGTGGTAGAGGCTACACCTTC. Its protein product is CASSSGARQGGRGYTF. V is TRBV7-8 and J is TRBJ1-2, with 7 bases that match TRBD1. The CDR3 is made up of 16 amino acids. Germline trimming cut 4 bases from V and 8 bases from J; bases unmatched to any gene: 16. Germline values: CDR1 SGHVS, CDR2 FQNEAQ.

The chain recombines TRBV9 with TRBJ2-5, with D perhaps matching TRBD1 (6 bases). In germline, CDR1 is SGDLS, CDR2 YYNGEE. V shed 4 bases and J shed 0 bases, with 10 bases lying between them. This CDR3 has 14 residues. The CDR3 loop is CASSPTGYQETQYF. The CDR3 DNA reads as TGTGCCAGCAGCCCTACAGGGTACCAAGAGACCCAGTACTTC.

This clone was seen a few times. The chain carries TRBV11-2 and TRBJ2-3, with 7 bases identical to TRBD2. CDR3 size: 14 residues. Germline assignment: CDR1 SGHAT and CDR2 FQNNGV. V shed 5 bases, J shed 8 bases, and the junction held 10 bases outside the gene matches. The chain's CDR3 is CASSHGTAGVTQYF. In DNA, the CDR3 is TGTGCCAGCAGCCACGGGACCGCGGGAGTTACGCAGTATTTT.

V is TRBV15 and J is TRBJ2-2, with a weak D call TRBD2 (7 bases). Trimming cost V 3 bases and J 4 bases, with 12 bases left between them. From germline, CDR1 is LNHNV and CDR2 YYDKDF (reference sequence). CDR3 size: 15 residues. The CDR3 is CATSSGGQGTGELFF. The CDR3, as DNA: TGTGCCACCAGCAGCGGGGGGCAAGGCACCGGGGAGCTGTTTTTT.

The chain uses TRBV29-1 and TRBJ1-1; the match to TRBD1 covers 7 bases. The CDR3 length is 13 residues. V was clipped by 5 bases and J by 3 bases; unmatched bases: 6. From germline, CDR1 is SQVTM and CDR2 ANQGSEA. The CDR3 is CSVRTGSDTEAFF. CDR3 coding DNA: TGCAGCGTTAGGACAGGCTCCGACACTGAAGCTTTCTTT.

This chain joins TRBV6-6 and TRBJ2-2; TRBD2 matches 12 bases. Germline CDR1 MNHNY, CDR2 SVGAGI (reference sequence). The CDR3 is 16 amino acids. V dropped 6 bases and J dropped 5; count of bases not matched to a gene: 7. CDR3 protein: CASRETSGRNTGELFF. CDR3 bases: TGTGCCAGCAGGGAGACTAGCGGGAGAAATACCGGGGAGCTGTTTTTT.

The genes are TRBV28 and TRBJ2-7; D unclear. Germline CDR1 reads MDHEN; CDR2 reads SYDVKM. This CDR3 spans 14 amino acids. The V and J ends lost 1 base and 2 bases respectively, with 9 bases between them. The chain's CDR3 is CASSLSGSPYEQYF. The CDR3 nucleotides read TGTGCCAGCAGTTTATCGGGTTCCCCCTACGAGCAGTACTTC.

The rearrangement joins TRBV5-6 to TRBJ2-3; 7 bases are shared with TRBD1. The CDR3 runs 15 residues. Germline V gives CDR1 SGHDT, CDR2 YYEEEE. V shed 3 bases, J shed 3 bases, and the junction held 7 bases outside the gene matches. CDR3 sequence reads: CASSSSWTGTDTQYF. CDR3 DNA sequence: TGTGCCAGCAGCTCCAGCTGGACAGGAACAGATACGCAGTATTTT.

This chain's CDR3 is CASSIDLVNQPQHF. DNA of the CDR3: TGTGCCAGTAGTATAGATCTTGTAAATCAGCCCCAGCATTTT. V is TRBV19 and J is TRBJ1-5; D not certain. The germline V gene has CDR1 LNHDA and CDR2 SQIVND (reference sequence). The CDR3 has 14 amino acids. The V and J ends lost 0 bases and 4 bases respectively, with 7 bases between them.

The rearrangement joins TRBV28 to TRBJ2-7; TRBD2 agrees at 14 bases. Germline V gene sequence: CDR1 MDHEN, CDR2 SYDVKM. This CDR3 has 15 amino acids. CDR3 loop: CSTSGRATLSYEQYF. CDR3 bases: TGTTCGACTAGCGGGAGGGCAACCCTCTCCTACGAGCAGTACTTC. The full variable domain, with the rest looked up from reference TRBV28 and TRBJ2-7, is DVKVTQSSRYLVKRTGEKVFLECVQDMDHENMFWYRQDPGLGLRLIYFSYDVKMKEKGDIPEGYSVSREKKERFSLILESASTNQTSMYLCSTSGRATLSYEQYFGPGTRLTVT.

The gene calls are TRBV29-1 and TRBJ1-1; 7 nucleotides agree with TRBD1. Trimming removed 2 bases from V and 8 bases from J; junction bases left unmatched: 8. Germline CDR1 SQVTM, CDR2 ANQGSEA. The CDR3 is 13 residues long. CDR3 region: CSVEPSGGSEAFF. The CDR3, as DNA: TGCAGCGTTGAACCCTCAGGGGGTTCCGAAGCTTTCTTT.

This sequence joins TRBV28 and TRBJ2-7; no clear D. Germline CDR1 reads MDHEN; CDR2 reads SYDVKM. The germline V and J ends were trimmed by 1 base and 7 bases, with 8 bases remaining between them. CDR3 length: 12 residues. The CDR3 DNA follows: TGTGCCAGCAGTTTATTAGCAAGGGAGCAGTACTTC. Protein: CASSLLAREQYF. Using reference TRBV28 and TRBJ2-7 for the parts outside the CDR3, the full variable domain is DVKVTQSSRYLVKRTGEKVFLECVQDMDHENMFWYRQDPGLGLRLIYFSYDVKMKEKGDIPEGYSVSREKKERFSLILESASTNQTSMYLCASSLLAREQYFGPGTRLTVT.

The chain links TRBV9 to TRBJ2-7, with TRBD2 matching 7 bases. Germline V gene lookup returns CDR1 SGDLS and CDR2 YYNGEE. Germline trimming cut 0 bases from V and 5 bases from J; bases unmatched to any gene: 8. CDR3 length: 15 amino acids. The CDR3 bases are TGTGCCAGCAGCGTAGGGTGGGAGGGCCGCCACGAGCAGTACTTC. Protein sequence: CASSVGWEGRHEQYF.

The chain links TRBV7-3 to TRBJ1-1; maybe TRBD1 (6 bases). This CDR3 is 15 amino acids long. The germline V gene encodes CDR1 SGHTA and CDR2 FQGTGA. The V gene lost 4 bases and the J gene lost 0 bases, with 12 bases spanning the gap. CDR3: CASSSQTGMNTEAFF. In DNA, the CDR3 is TGTGCCAGCAGCTCTCAAACAGGGATGAACACTGAAGCTTTCTTT.

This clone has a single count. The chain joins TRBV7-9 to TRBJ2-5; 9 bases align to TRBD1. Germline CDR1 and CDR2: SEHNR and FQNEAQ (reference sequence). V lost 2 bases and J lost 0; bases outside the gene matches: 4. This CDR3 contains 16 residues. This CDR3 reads CASSLPDRGYQETQYF. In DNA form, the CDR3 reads TGTGCCAGCAGCTTACCAGACAGGGGGTACCAAGAGACCCAGTACTTC.

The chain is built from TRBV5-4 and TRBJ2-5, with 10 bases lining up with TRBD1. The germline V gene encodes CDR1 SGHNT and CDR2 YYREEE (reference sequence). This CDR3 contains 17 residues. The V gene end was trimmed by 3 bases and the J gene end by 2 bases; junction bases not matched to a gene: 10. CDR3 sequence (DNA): TGTGCCAGCAGCTGGGGGGACAGGGGCACAAGTCAAGAGACCCAGTACTTC. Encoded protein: CASSWGDRGTSQETQYF.

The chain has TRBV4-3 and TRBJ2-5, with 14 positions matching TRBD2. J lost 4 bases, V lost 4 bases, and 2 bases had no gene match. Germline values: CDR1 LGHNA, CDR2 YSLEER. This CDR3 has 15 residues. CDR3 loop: CASSLGTSGRETQYF. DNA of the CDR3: TGCGCCAGCAGCCTTGGGACTAGCGGGAGAGAGACCCAGTACTTC.

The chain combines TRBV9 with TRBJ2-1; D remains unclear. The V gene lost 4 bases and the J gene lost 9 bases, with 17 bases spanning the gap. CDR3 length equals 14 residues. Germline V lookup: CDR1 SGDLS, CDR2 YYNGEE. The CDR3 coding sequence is TGTGCCAGCAGCCTACAGACCCTATCCACTGAGCAGTTCTTC. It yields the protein CASSLQTLSTEQFF. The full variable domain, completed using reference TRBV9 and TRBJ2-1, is DSGVTQTPKHLITATGQRVTLRCSPRSGDLSVYWYQQSLDQGLQFLIQYYNGEERAKGNILERFSAQQFPDLHSELNLSSLELGDSALYFCASSLQTLSTEQFFGPGTRLTVL.

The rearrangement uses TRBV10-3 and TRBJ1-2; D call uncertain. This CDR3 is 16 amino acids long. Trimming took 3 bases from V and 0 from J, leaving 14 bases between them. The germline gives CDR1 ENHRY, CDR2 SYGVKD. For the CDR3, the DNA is TGTGCCATCAGTGACCCCGACAAAGCTTCTAACTATGGCTACACCTTC. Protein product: CAISDPDKASNYGYTF.

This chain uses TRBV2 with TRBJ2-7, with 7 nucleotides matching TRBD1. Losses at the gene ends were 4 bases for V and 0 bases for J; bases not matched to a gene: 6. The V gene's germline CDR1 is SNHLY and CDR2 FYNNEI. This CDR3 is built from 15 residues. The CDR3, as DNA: TGTGCCAGCAGTGGCGACAGGGTTAGCTCCTACGAGCAGTACTTC. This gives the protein CASSGDRVSSYEQYF.

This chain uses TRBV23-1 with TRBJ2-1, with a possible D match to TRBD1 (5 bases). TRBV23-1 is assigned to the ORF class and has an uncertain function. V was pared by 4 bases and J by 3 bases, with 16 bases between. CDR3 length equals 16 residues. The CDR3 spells CASSPVIRANYNEQFF. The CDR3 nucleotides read TGCGCCAGCAGTCCAGTTATCAGGGCAAACTACAATGAGCAGTTCTTC.

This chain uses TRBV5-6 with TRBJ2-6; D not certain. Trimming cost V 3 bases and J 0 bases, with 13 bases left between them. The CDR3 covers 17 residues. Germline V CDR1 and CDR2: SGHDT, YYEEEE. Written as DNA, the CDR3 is TGTGCCAGCAGCTCTCGGGTCTTCTCCTCTGGGGCCAACGTCCTGACTTTC. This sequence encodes CASSSRVFSSGANVLTF.